The source of this TCR beta chain is a study of T-cell memory formation after mild COVID-19. Overall study: Among the donors, TCR clusters were largely specific to each donor. General study findings and limits: Memory cells collected pre-infection included some clones that later responded, suggesting cross-reactive memory joined. Those CD4+ clones that contracted were mainly in CM and EM (CD8+ ones in EMRA).

Libraries for TCRalpha and TCRbeta carried sample barcodes and unique molecular identifiers via 5'RACE. TCRdb re-derived calls from the 5' RACE reads in MiXCR, one entry per CDR3 protein. The sample lists over 35,000 distinct CDR3 sequences; approximately 9.7% were seen once. On this clonotype itself: The antigen remains undetermined. A much larger clone differs by one base, so this may be a read error.

Germline V gene lookup returns CDR1 LNHDA and CDR2 SQIVND (reference sequence). The CDR3 consists of 15 residues. The clonotype originates from an adult woman who had mild COVID-19 (a few samples of this study predate the infection). Cell type and time point are not known. The chain couples TRBV19 to TRBJ2-3; 10 bases are a match to TRBD2. The sequenced material came from PBMCs or a T cell subset sorted from them (not recorded which). The CDR3 reads CAVYTSGVLTDTQYF. The DNA of the CDR3 is TGTGCTGTATATACTAGCGGGGTGTTGACAGATACGCAGTATTTT.